The clone carrying this T cell receptor beta chain was seen just once. The same CDR3 also results from other DNA sequences found in this sample. This sample is drawn from a study of T cell responses to AZD1222 COVID-19 vaccine. V was trimmed by 0 bases and J by 0 bases, leaving 6 bases between them. Germline V gene data show CDR1 as SGHNT and CDR2 as YYREEE (reference sequence). The CDR3 covers 15 residues. The table came from immunoSEQ multiplex PCR; TCRdb's copy has only in-frame clones and leaves some out. The sample carries around 140,000 clones, roughly 93% recorded once. The chain employs TRBV5-4 and TRBJ1-4; D is ambiguous. The specimen comprised peripheral blood, sampled 28 days after the second AZD1222 dose. The clonotype originates from an adult who received the AZD1222 COVID-19 vaccine. CDR3 region: CASSLVPATNEKLFF. In DNA form, the CDR3 reads TGTGCCAGCAGCTTGGTTCCGGCAACTAATGAAAAACTGTTTTTT.